The rows below give T cell receptor beta chains drawn from one sample of a study of control samples from healthy donors and cancer patients. Method: immunoSEQ multiplex PCR; TCRdb's copy keeps in-frame clones and lacks some. The sample has approximately 190,000 clones, roughly nine tenths seen once. The source material was blood. The receptors come from a young man in good health. CDR3s include the opening cysteine and the closing phenylalanine or tryptophan. A D gene is named only where the DNA matches it firmly. The size of a clone is reported for some rows only, either as once, few or many, or as a class for expanded clones.

NA	NA	14	TRBV6-5	TRBJ2-7	TGTGCCAGCAGTTACAGGGACCCAAACCTCGAGCAGTACTTC	CASSYRDPNLEQYF
NA	NA	16	TRBV10-3	TRBJ1-4	TGTGCCATCAGTGAGTCGGGGGGGTCTCGTAATGAAAAACTGTTTTTT	CAISESGGSRNEKLFF
NA	NA	16	TRBV5-6	TRBJ2-7	TGTGCCAGCAGCCCCGTAGGGCAGGGGCAATCCTACGAGCAGTACTTC	CASSPVGQGQSYEQYF
NA	NA	14	TRBV14	TRBJ1-2	TGTGCCAGCAGCCAAGGGGTACCGATCTATGGCTACACCTTC	CASSQGVPIYGYTF
NA	NA	15	TRBV6-5	TRBJ1-2	TGTGCCAGCAGCACTTCGACATACACTAACTATGGCTACACCTTC	CASSTSTYTNYGYTF
NA	NA	15	TRBV7-9	TRBJ1-3	TGTGCCAGCCTCCTGGGGGGGATCTCTGGAAACACCATATATTTT	CASLLGGISGNTIYF
TRBD1	NA	16	TRBV28	TRBJ1-4	TGTGCCAGCGCCAGACAGGGGCCAACAACTAATGAAAAACTGTTTTTT	CASARQGPTTNEKLFF
NA	few	14	TRBV4-1	TRBJ1-5	TGCGCCAGCAGCCCCCTTTATAGCAATCAGCCCCAGCATTTT	CASSPLYSNQPQHF
NA	NA	13	TRBV5-1	TRBJ1-3	TGCGCCAGCAGTGAGGGGAATGGAAACACCATATATTTT	CASSEGNGNTIYF
TRBD1	NA	13	TRBV2	TRBJ2-1	TGTGCCAGCAGTGAGGACAGGGGGAGTGAGCAGTTCTTC	CASSEDRGSEQFF
NA	NA	11	TRBV27	TRBJ1-2	TGTGCCAGCAGTGGTTACTATGGCTACACCTTC	CASSGYYGYTF
TRBD2	NA	16	TRBV7-2	TRBJ2-2	TGTGCCAGCAGGGGATGGACTAGCGGGGGGACCGGGGAGCTGTTTTTT	CASRGWTSGGTGELFF
NA	NA	14	TRBV6-5	TRBJ2-7	TGTGCCACCACCAGGAGTACAGCGTCCTACGAGCAGTACTTC	CATTRSTASYEQYF
NA	NA	15	TRBV6-5	TRBJ1-6	TGTGCCAGCACCCCGGCCACCAGGGAGAATTCACCCCTCCACTTT	CASTPATRENSPLHF
NA	NA	11	TRBV25-1	TRBJ2-3	TGTGCCAGCACCCGCGGAGGGGCGCAGTATTTT	CASTRGGAQYF
NA	NA	13	TRBV24-1	TRBJ2-1	TGTGCCACCAGTGTCGCGACATACAATGAGCAGTTCTTC	CATSVATYNEQFF
NA	NA	14	TRBV5-1	TRBJ1-1	TGCGCCAGCTGTTTGGCCAAGGGTTCGGGTGAAGCTTTCTTT	CASCLAKGSGEAFF
NA	once	15	TRBV6-5	TRBJ2-4	TGTGCCAGCAGCGTCGGGGGCCCTCTCAAAAACATTCAGTACTTC	CASSVGGPLKNIQYF
TRBD1	few	14	TRBV9	TRBJ2-7	TGTGCCAGCAGCGACGGGACAGGGCCGTCCGAGCAGTACTTC	CASSDGTGPSEQYF
NA	NA	14	TRBV29-1	TRBJ1-1	TGCAGCGTTGAAGGCAGGGTGGCGAACACTGAAGCTTTCTTT	CSVEGRVANTEAFF
NA	NA	11	TRBV30	TRBJ1-2	TGTGCCTGGGCGGACAGTGGGGGCTACACCTTC	CAWADSGGYTF
TRBD1	NA	13	TRBV7-9	TRBJ2-5	TGTGCCAGCAGCTTAGCGACAGGGGAGACCCAGTACTTC	CASSLATGETQYF